A selection of T cell receptor beta chains follows, all from one sample in a study of CDR3 diversity in severe acne. TCRdb re-called the PCR reads through MiXCR, storing one row per CDR3 protein. Of over 100,000 distinct CDR3 sequences listed, 51% were seen once; the top ten hold roughly an eighth. The sequenced sample was blood. The receptors stem from a male donor with acne. CDR3s include the opening cysteine and the closing phenylalanine or tryptophan. The D gene is left open where the match is weak. For some rows the clone size is stated as once, few or many, or as a class when expanded; others skip it.

TRBV15	.	.	TRBJ2-2	TGTGCCACCAGACCCCAGGGACAGAACACCGGGGAGCTGTTTTTT	CATRPQGQNTGELFF
TRBV20-1	TRBD2	many	TRBJ2-2	TGCAGTGCTAGCGGGACTAGTGGCGGGGAGCTGTTTTTT	CSASGTSGGELFF
TRBV20-1	.	many	TRBJ1-5	TGCAGTGCTAGAGCATTCGGGGTTGGCAATCAGCCCCAGCATTTT	CSARAFGVGNQPQHF
TRBV15	.	.	TRBJ2-1	TGTGCCACCAGCAGAGTCGGGAACAATGAGCAGTTCTTC	CATSRVGNNEQFF
TRBV7-2	TRBD1	.	TRBJ2-2	TGTGCCAGCAGCTTAGAAGGGGGCGGGCAGCGGACCGGGGAGCTGTTCTTT	CASSLEGGGQRTGELFF
TRBV11-2	.	.	TRBJ2-7	TGTGCCAGCAGCCAAGGGATGGGCTACGAGCAGTACTTC	CASSQGMGYEQYF
TRBV6-5	TRBD1	.	TRBJ1-6	TGTGCCAGCAGTCGAGCCGGGACAGGGGGCCTAACCCTCCACTTT	CASSRAGTGGLTLHF
TRBV7-8	.	.	TRBJ1-2	TGTGCCAGCAGCTTAGGCCGGAATGGCTACACCTTC	CASSLGRNGYTF
TRBV7-9	.	once	TRBJ1-1	TGTGCCAGCAGCTTAGCGAGGACACCAGCCTTAGGAGCTTTCTTT	CASSLARTPALGAFF
TRBV24-1	.	many	TRBJ1-2	TGTGCCACCAGTGAACAGAACTATGGCTACACCTTC	CATSEQNYGYTF
TRBV7-2	TRBD2	many	TRBJ2-5	TGTGCCAGCAGCCGTAGCGGGGGGCAAGAGACCCAGTACTTC	CASSRSGGQETQYF
TRBV2	TRBD1	few	TRBJ2-5	TGTGCCAGCAGTGGAGACGGGACAGTGGCACAAGAGACCCAGTACTTC	CASSGDGTVAQETQYF
TRBV13	.	few	TRBJ2-5	TGTGCCAGCAGCTCGTCGCAGGGGAGGGAGACCCAGTACTTC	CASSSSQGRETQYF
TRBV20-1	TRBD2	many	TRBJ2-3	TGCAGTGCTAGAGGTGGTCCGATGCTAGCGGGGGGGCCAATAGATACGCAGTATTTT	CSARGGPMLAGGPIDTQYF
TRBV29-1	TRBD2	once	TRBJ2-7	TGCAGCGTTGAAGTCGGACTAGCGGGAGGGCCGTACGAGCAGTACTTC	CSVEVGLAGGPYEQYF
TRBV10-2	TRBD2	.	TRBJ2-1	TGCGCCAGTATTGAGGGGCTAGCGGGACCCTACAATGAGCAGCTCTTC	CASIEGLAGPYNEQLF
TRBV2	.	many	TRBJ1-2	TGTGCCAGCAGTGAAAGGGCCAGGATCTATGGCTACACCTTC	CASSERARIYGYTF
TRBV7-7	TRBD1	.	TRBJ2-5	TGTGCTAGCAGCCCCCCCGGACAGGGAGGAGGGACCCAGTACTTC	CASSPPGQGGGTQYF
TRBV3-1	.	.	TRBJ1-1	TGTGCCAGCAGCCCCGGTAGGACTGAAGCTTTCTTT	CASSPGRTEAFF
TRBV29-1	TRBD1	.	TRBJ1-2	TGCAGCGTTGCGGGGGACAGCTATGGCTACACCTTC	CSVAGDSYGYTF
TRBV29-1	TRBD1	few	TRBJ1-1	TGCAGCGTTGGAGGGGGCTTATACACTGAAGCTTTCTTT	CSVGGGLYTEAFF
TRBV7-9	TRBD2	.	TRBJ2-5	TGTGCCAGCTCACGACTAGCGGGAGTCCGGGAGACCCAGTACTTC	CASSRLAGVRETQYF
TRBV29-1	TRBD1	many	TRBJ1-2	TGCAGCGTCGCGGGACAGGACTATGGCTACACCTTC	CSVAGQDYGYTF
TRBV15	.	.	TRBJ2-5	TGTGCCACCAGCAGACGGACCGAAAACCAAGAGACCCAGTACTTC	CATSRRTENQETQYF
TRBV10-3	.	many	TRBJ1-1	TGTGCCATCAGTGGTCAGGCAGGGGACCTCACTGAAGCTTTCTTT	CAISGQAGDLTEAFF
TRBV9	.	once	TRBJ2-7	TGTGCCAGCAGCGTAGGAGGGACCCCTCTTTTCAACGAGCAGTACTTC	CASSVGGTPLFNEQYF
TRBV25-1	.	.	TRBJ1-1	TGTGCCAGCGGTGACCAGAAGAACACTGAAGCTTTCTTT	CASGDQKNTEAFF
TRBV27	TRBD1	few	TRBJ1-1	TGTGCCAGCAGTCCGACAGGGACCACTGAAGCTTTCTTT	CASSPTGTTEAFF
TRBV7-9	TRBD1	.	TRBJ2-7	TGTGCCAGCAGCTTTCCCAGGGGGCGGGCCTACGAGCAGTACTTC	CASSFPRGRAYEQYF
TRBV29-1	.	.	TRBJ2-7	TGCAGCGTTGAAGATCGGTCGACAGGACGGTACGAGCAGTACTTC	CSVEDRSTGRYEQYF
TRBV11-3	TRBD1	.	TRBJ2-3	TGTGCCAGCAGTCTCTCCGGGACAGGGGGCACAGATACGCAGTATTTT	CASSLSGTGGTDTQYF
TRBV7-9	.	.	TRBJ1-1	TGTGCCAGCAGCACGCAGACCGCAGAAGCTTTCTTT	CASSTQTAEAFF
TRBV19	.	many	TRBJ2-7	TGTGCCAGTGGCTACGAGCAGTACTTC	CASGYEQYF
TRBV5-1	.	many	TRBJ2-6	TGCGCCAGCAGCAACGGACACTTGGTCTCTGGGGCCAACGTCCTGACTTTC	CASSNGHLVSGANVLTF
TRBV11-1	TRBD2	.	TRBJ2-7	TGTGCCAGCAGCCCTTTGCTAGCGGGGGAATTTACCGAGCAGTACTTC	CASSPLLAGEFTEQYF
TRBV2	.	.	TRBJ2-5	TGTGCCAGCAGTGAAGGGGCGGGACTCCGGGAGACCCAGTACTTC	CASSEGAGLRETQYF
TRBV18	.	.	TRBJ2-5	TGTGCCAGCTCACCACCATTGGTAGGACCGTACCAAGAGACCCAGTACTTC	CASSPPLVGPYQETQYF